The clone carrying this T cell receptor (beta chain) was seen more than once but under ten times. What it binds is unknown. The data originate from a study of response to subunit inactivated influenza vaccine. Findings of the study overall: Few additional T cells are recruited per seasonal influenza vaccination, authors suggested.

Via MiXCR, TCRdb re-called the RT-PCR reads, giving one row per CDR3 protein. The data show 450,000 to 500,000 distinct CDR3 sequences, with roughly 9.8% seen just once and roughly 12% held by the top ten. The ends lost 6 bases at V and 2 bases at J; junction bases unmatched: 1. CDR1 and CDR2 from the germline V gene are MDHEN and SYDVKM. The CDR3 has 12 residues. This clonotype was obtained from a man aged 45-60 years who received an inactivated influenza vaccine. The source material was PBMCs from blood, sampled roughly 6 weeks after vaccination. The chain uses TRBV28 and TRBJ2-7; 7 nucleotides agree with TRBD1. CDR3 sequence reads: CASRQGTYEQYF. For the CDR3, the DNA is TGTGCCAGCAGACAGGGGACCTACGAGCAGTACTTC.